This is a list of T cell receptor beta chains from one sample in a study of neurological immune-mediated disorders. TCRdb independently ran MiXCR on the 5' RACE reads; one entry per CDR3 protein. The sample contains roughly 48,000 distinct CDR3 sequences, about an eighth of which appear only once. The sample taken for sequencing was PBMCs. These receptors came from a male donor with HTLV-1-associated myelopathy (HAM/TSP). The CDR3 runs from the conserved cysteine through the conserved F or W. The D gene is left open where the match is weak. A clone size is listed for some rows: how often the clone was seen (once, few, many), or a class if it is expanded.

CDR3 length	V gene	J gene	D gene	clone size	CDR3 protein	CDR3 DNA
13	TRBV4-3	TRBJ2-4	-	many	CASSQEPRTIQYF	TGCGCCAGCAGCCAAGAGCCCCGTACCATTCAGTACTTC
13	TRBV10-3	TRBJ1-1	-	many	CAISVGQNTEAFF	TGTGCCATCAGTGTGGGACAGAACACTGAAGCTTTCTTT
13	TRBV12-3/TRBV12-4	TRBJ2-5	-	many	CASSQSPQETQYF	TGTGCCAGCAGTCAGAGCCCCCAAGAGACCCAGTACTTC
13	TRBV29-1	TRBJ2-5	TRBD1	many	CSVGDRLQETQYF	TGCAGCGTTGGGGACAGACTCCAAGAGACCCAGTACTTC
14	TRBV19	TRBJ1-1	-	-	CASTVSGGDTEAFF	TGTGCCAGTACCGTCTCGGGGGGGGACACTGAAGCTTTCTTT
19	TRBV7-6	TRBJ2-7	TRBD1	many	CASSLAGSGGPKGGYEQYF	TGTGCCAGCAGCTTAGCGGGGTCAGGGGGTCCTAAGGGTGGCTACGAGCAGTACTTC
13	TRBV2	TRBJ1-3	-	many	CASTGYSGNTIYF	TGTGCCAGCACCGGGTACTCTGGAAACACCATATATTTT
17	TRBV5-1	TRBJ2-1	TRBD2	-	CASSLAPASGTYNEQFF	TGCGCCAGCAGCTTGGCGCCGGCTAGCGGAACATACAATGAGCAGTTCTTC
16	TRBV5-1	TRBJ2-5	TRBD2	many	CASSTDPTSGKETQYF	TGCGCCAGCAGCACGGACCCTACTAGCGGTAAAGAGACCCAGTACTTC
14	TRBV14	TRBJ1-1	-	many	CASSHRLGRAEAFF	TGTGCCAGCAGCCACCGGTTGGGACGTGCTGAAGCTTTCTTT
13	TRBV6-5	TRBJ1-6	-	many	CASSYTNRDPLHF	TGTGCCAGCAGTTACACGAACAGGGACCCCCTCCACTTT
14	TRBV7-2	TRBJ1-1	TRBD1	few	CASSATGAITEAFF	TGTGCCAGCAGCGCAACAGGGGCTATTACTGAAGCTTTCTTT